Shown below are 30 T cell receptor beta chains from a single sample sequenced in a study of T cell repertoires in cytomegalovirus infection. TCRdb called the reads again in MiXCR, with one record for every CDR3 protein. This sample has some 900,000 distinct CDR3 sequences, with roughly 33% found just once. Their target antigens are unknown. Specimen: cultured CD8+ T cells from PBMCs, collected from culture after CMV antigen stimulation. Receptors originate from a human donor in good health (CMV status not recorded). Some clones in this sample may be carry-over from other donors' samples.

This clonotype was recorded a few times. This chain links TRBV2 with TRBJ2-3, with no clear D. The length of the CDR3 is 15 residues. V was shortened by 2 bases and J by 1 base, with 10 bases between the two germline ends. Germline V CDR1 and CDR2: SNHLY, FYNNEI. CDR3 sequence reads: CASSEWPRGTDTQYF. CDR3 bases: TGTGCCAGCAGTGAATGGCCCCGGGGCACAGATACGCAGTATTTT. The full variable domain, rest sourced from reference TRBV2 and TRBJ2-3, is EPEVTQTPSHQVTQMGQEVILRCVPISNHLYFYWYRQILGQKVEFLVSFYNNEISEKSEIFDDQFSVERPDGSNFTLKIRSTKLEDSAMYFCASSEWPRGTDTQYFGPGTRLTVL.

This clonotype has only a few counts. The chain is built from TRBV28 and TRBJ2-7; perhaps D is TRBD1 or TRBD2 (5 bases each). Germline assignment: CDR1 MDHEN and CDR2 SYDVKM. V was cut by 3 bases and J by 0 bases, with 12 bases left in between. This CDR3 has 15 residues. Here the CDR3 reads CASSFGDLSSYEQYV. The CDR3 DNA reads as TGTGCCAGCAGTTTCGGGGACCTAAGCTCCTACGAGCAGTACGTC.

This clonotype was counted at least ten times. V usage is TRBV12-5 and J usage is TRBJ2-3; TRBD1 matches at 8 bases. The V gene end was trimmed by 3 bases and the J gene end by 1 base; junction bases not matched to a gene: 6. This CDR3 comprises 16 residues. Germline-derived CDR1 and CDR2 are LGHNT and FRNRAP. The CDR3 DNA reads as TGTGCTAGTGGTTTCCAACCGGACAGGGGCACAGATACGCAGTATTTT. As protein: CASGFQPDRGTDTQYF. Filled out from reference TRBV12-5 and TRBJ2-3, the complete variable domain reads DARVTQTPRHKVTEMGQEVTMRCQPILGHNTVFWYRQTMMQGLELLAYFRNRAPLDDSGMPKDRFSAEMPDATLATLKIQPSEPRDSAVYFCASGFQPDRGTDTQYFGPGTRLTVL.

The chain is built from TRBV7-4 and TRBJ2-5; D assignment may be TRBD1 or TRBD2 (5 bases each). CDR1 and CDR2 from the germline V gene are SGHVT and SQSDAQ. The V end lost 1 base, the J end lost 7 bases, and 16 bases lay between the germline ends. The CDR3 has 15 amino acids. CDR3 in DNA: TGTGCCAGCAGCTTAGAGAGGGACCCCTGGGTGACCCAGTACTTC. This codes for CASSLERDPWVTQYF.

Worth noting for this clonotype: This may come from a read error, since a much larger clone is one base off. The genes are TRBV7-6 and TRBJ1-1, with TRBD1 as a possible D gene (6 bases). The germline gives CDR1 SGHVS, CDR2 FNYEAQ. This CDR3 contains 16 residues. CDR3 region: CVSSAKFGQMNTEAFF. CDR3 nucleotide sequence: TGTGTCAGCAGCGCAAAATTCGGACAGATGAACACTGAAGCTTTCTTT.

The V and J genes are TRBV24-1 and TRBJ2-6, with TRBD1 matching over 9 bases. The germline gives CDR1 KGHDR, CDR2 SFDVKD. V lost 5 bases to trimming and J lost 4 bases; unmatched junction nucleotides: 8. The CDR3 has 17 amino acids. The CDR3 here is CATSVAGTGTGANVLTF. The CDR3 nucleotides read TGTGCCACCAGTGTTGCCGGGACAGGGACCGGGGCCAACGTCCTGACTTTC.

The genes are TRBV7-6 and TRBJ2-7; D is possibly TRBD2 (6 bases). Trimming took 5 bases from V and 4 from J, leaving 15 bases between them. CDR3 size: 14 residues. The germline V gene has CDR1 SGHVS and CDR2 FNYEAQ. The CDR3 is CASSLMGGNYEQYF. Here the CDR3 DNA reads TGTGCCAGCAGCCTTATGGGAGGAAATTACGAGCAGTACTTC.

The V gene is TRBV10-1, the J gene TRBJ1-1, with no clear D. This CDR3 is built from 15 residues. Germline V gives CDR1 WNHNN, CDR2 SYGVQD (reference sequence). Trimming cost V 4 bases and J 7 bases, with 19 bases left between them. The CDR3 spells CASSVFRGEGFEAFF. CDR3 sequence (DNA): TGCGCCAGCAGTGTTTTTCGGGGAGAAGGATTTGAAGCTTTCTTT.

The CDR3 sequence: CASSLMGTYALGAFF. CDR3 DNA: TGTGCCAGCAGCTTAATGGGGACATATGCCCTTGGAGCTTTCTTT. This rearrangement joins TRBV13 to TRBJ1-1; D is perhaps TRBD1 (6 bases). V was clipped by 2 bases and J by 10 bases, with 20 bases between them. The germline gives CDR1 PRHDT, CDR2 FYEKMQ (reference sequence). CDR3 length equals 15 residues.

This clonotype was observed a handful of times. The rearrangement uses TRBV15 and TRBJ2-4; 7 positions match TRBD1. The CDR3 loop spans 15 amino acids. Germline assignment: CDR1 LNHNV and CDR2 YYDKDF (reference sequence). With V trimmed by 9 bases and J by 2 bases, 10 bases remained unmatched. CDR3 region: CATSLNRGTKNIQYF. CDR3 DNA: TGTGCCACTAGCCTAAACAGGGGCACCAAAAACATTCAGTACTTC.

DNA for the CDR3: TGTGCCAGTCGGGAAGGACAGGCGATATACAATGAGCAGTTCTTC. It encodes CASREGQAIYNEQFF. The rearrangement uses TRBV6-1 and TRBJ2-1; 7 nucleotides agree with TRBD1. Trimming removed 9 bases from V and 4 bases from J; junction bases left unmatched: 12. The CDR3 is 15 residues long. CDR1 and CDR2 (germline): MNHNS, SASEGT.

This clonotype was counted a few times. V gene TRBV6-2 or TRBV6-3 combines with J gene TRBJ2-3; the D gene is possibly TRBD2 (7 bases). V was pared by 10 bases and J by 3 bases, with 20 bases between. The germline CDR1 and CDR2 sequences are MNHEY and SVGEGT. This CDR3 region has 15 residues. CDR3 sequence: CATRLVRGGTDTQYF. Here the CDR3 DNA reads TGTGCCACCAGACTCGTGAGGGGGGGAACAGATACGCAGTATTTT.

By share of the sample, this clonotype is medium-sized. The CDR3 nucleotides are TGTGCCAGCAGCTTACCTAATTCACCCCTCCACTTT. Translation gives CASSLPNSPLHF. This rearrangement joins TRBV7-2 to TRBJ1-6; D remains unclear. The CDR3 is made up of 12 amino acids. Germline loops: CDR1 SGHTA, CDR2 FQGNSA. V was cut by 2 bases and J by 6 bases, with 2 bases left in between.

This clonotype was observed a handful of times. The V and J genes are TRBV6-1 and TRBJ2-5; D possibly corresponds to TRBD2 (5 bases). Germline V CDR1 and CDR2: MNHNS, SASEGT. This CDR3 region has 14 residues. Trimming left V 7 bases short and J 2 bases short, with 14 bases between. The CDR3 nucleotides read TGTGCCAGCAACCTCTGGACTCTACAAGAGACCCAGTACTTC. Protein product: CASNLWTLQETQYF.

The chain links TRBV27 to TRBJ1-4; D call uncertain. Deletions cut 2 bases from V and 7 bases from J, with 11 bases between. This CDR3 spans 14 amino acids. CDR1 and CDR2 (germline): MNHEY, SMNVEV (reference sequence). CDR3 DNA: TGTGCCAGCAGTTTAAGAGGTCCGGGTGAAAAACTGTTTTTT. Amino acid sequence: CASSLRGPGEKLFF.

This clonotype appeared a few times. V gene TRBV7-9 combines with J gene TRBJ2-1, with TRBD1 matching over 9 bases. The CDR3 length is 14 residues. Germline V gene sequence: CDR1 SEHNR, CDR2 FQNEAQ (reference sequence). With V trimmed by 4 bases and J by 7 bases, 5 bases remained unmatched. CDR3 residues: CASSSRDRENEQFF. CDR3 bases: TGTGCCAGCAGCTCCCGGGACAGGGAAAATGAGCAGTTCTTC.

In its sample, this clonotype was seen a few times. V is TRBV14 and J is TRBJ2-2, with 14 bases that match TRBD2. The J segment lost 3 bases and the V segment lost 2 bases, leaving 5 bases of the junction unmatched. The CDR3 has 18 residues. Germline values: CDR1 SGHDN, CDR2 FVKESK. The CDR3 loop is CASSQSGLAGVYTGELFF. The CDR3 bases are TGTGCCAGCAGCCAATCGGGACTAGCGGGGGTCTACACCGGGGAGCTGTTTTTT.

The chain employs TRBV13 and TRBJ2-7; D gene uncertain. The V end was cut by 0 bases, the J end by 4 bases, with 10 bases between. This CDR3 region has 14 residues. Germline lookup yields CDR1 PRHDT and CDR2 FYEKMQ (reference sequence). CDR3 sequence: CASSLGYAGYEQYF. For the CDR3, the DNA is TGTGCCAGCAGCTTAGGATATGCCGGGTACGAGCAGTACTTC.

This clonotype has more than one count but fewer than ten. The rearrangement links TRBV7-9 to TRBJ1-1, with TRBD1 matching 8 bases. V shed 5 bases and J 7 bases; nucleotides not matched to a gene: 6. Germline V gives CDR1 SEHNR, CDR2 FQNEAQ (reference sequence). The length of the CDR3 is 13 residues. CDR3 in DNA: TGTGCCAGCAGCCCGCGACAGGGGAGTGAAGCTTTCTTT. This gives the protein CASSPRQGSEAFF.

The chain links TRBV19 to TRBJ1-1; D ambiguous. This CDR3 spans 16 amino acids. CDR1 and CDR2 from the germline V gene are LNHDA and SQIVND (reference sequence). Deletions cut 3 bases from V and 4 bases from J, with 18 bases between. The CDR3 here is CASSIPKGGLGTEAFF. The CDR3 bases are TGTGCCAGTAGTATTCCGAAGGGAGGGTTGGGCACTGAAGCTTTCTTT.

This clonotype showed up just a few times. The chain couples TRBV6-2 or TRBV6-3 to TRBJ2-2; TRBD1 might be the D (5 bases). The ends were cut back, 1 base at V and 1 base at J, with 10 bases in the middle. This CDR3 has 16 amino acids. Germline values: CDR1 MNHEY, CDR2 SVGEGT. The CDR3 coding sequence is TGTGCCAGCAGTTACTTCCGGACACAGAACACCGGGGAGCTGTTTTTT. Encoded protein: CASSYFRTQNTGELFF.

Only a few counts were recorded for this clonotype. This chain uses TRBV6-2 or TRBV6-3 with TRBJ2-1, with a possible D match to TRBD2 (5 bases). This CDR3 is 13 amino acids long. V lost 10 bases and J lost 3, with 13 bases in between. Germline assignment: CDR1 MNHEY and CDR2 SVGEGT. Here the CDR3 reads CATGRYLYNEQFF. The CDR3 DNA follows: TGTGCCACGGGGAGATACCTCTACAATGAGCAGTTCTTC.

This clonotype turned up a few times. This chain links TRBV10-3 with TRBJ2-5; 14 bases align to TRBD2. From germline, CDR1 is ENHRY and CDR2 SYGVKD. The junction had 4 bases not matched to a gene; V was cut back by 4 bases and J by 0 bases. The CDR3 has 17 residues. The CDR3 protein is CAISGLAGGPDQETQYF. The CDR3 DNA is TGTGCCATCAGTGGACTAGCGGGGGGGCCGGACCAAGAGACCCAGTACTTC.

The chain employs TRBV19 and TRBJ2-1, with TRBD2 as a possible D gene (6 bases). The germline V gene has CDR1 LNHDA and CDR2 SQIVND (reference sequence). V lost 3 bases and J 8 bases, leaving 11 bases between the germline ends. The CDR3 extends over 13 amino acids. CDR3 region: CASSILERDEQFF. The CDR3 DNA is TGTGCCAGTAGTATTCTTGAGCGGGATGAGCAGTTCTTC.

V is TRBV6-1 and J is TRBJ1-2; TRBD1 might be the D (6 bases). Germline assignment: CDR1 MNHNS and CDR2 SASEGT. Deletions cut 7 bases from V and 3 bases from J, with 27 bases between. The CDR3 totals 18 residues. The CDR3 coding sequence is TGTGCCAGCACCGAATCTTACTCGGGGGGGCGAAATTACTATGGCTACACCTTC. Translating gives CASTESYSGGRNYYGYTF.

The chain carries TRBV27 and TRBJ1-1; D gene ambiguous. The germline V gene encodes CDR1 MNHEY and CDR2 SMNVEV (reference sequence). Deletions cut 5 bases from V and 13 bases from J, with 20 bases between. This CDR3 region has 13 residues. The CDR3 bases are TGTGCCAGCAGTCGAGGCGGTAACACTGCAGATTTCTTT. Amino acids: CASSRGGNTADFF.

The sample holds one count of this clonotype. The V gene is TRBV4-3, the J gene TRBJ2-3, with 8 bases lining up with TRBD2. V shed 2 bases and J 4 bases; nucleotides not matched to a gene: 14. This CDR3 region has 18 residues. Germline V gene lookup returns CDR1 LGHNA and CDR2 YSLEER. CDR3 residues: CASSQTPRTSHGADTQYF. CDR3 nucleotides: TGCGCCAGCAGCCAAACCCCCCGGACTAGCCACGGGGCAGATACGCAGTATTTT.

The chain links TRBV5-4 to TRBJ2-1; a weak D match, TRBD2 (7 bases). V was trimmed by 4 bases and J by 4 bases, leaving 12 bases between them. CDR1 SGHNT and CDR2 YYREEE come from the germline V gene (reference sequence). This CDR3 is 14 amino acids long. The CDR3 DNA reads TGTGCCAGCAGCCGGGGGGCGGGATACAATGAGCAGTTCTTC. Its translation is CASSRGAGYNEQFF.

This clonotype appeared a few times. The chain is built from TRBV25-1 and TRBJ1-1, with D uncertain. Germline assignment: CDR1 MGHDK and CDR2 SYGVNS. V was pared by 3 bases and J by 7 bases, with 15 bases between. The CDR3 length is 14 residues. CDR3 sequence (DNA): TGTGCCAGCAGTGACGGGTGGGGTGGTGGTGAAGCTTTCTTT. Translated, it gives CASSDGWGGGEAFF.

The chain employs TRBV5-1 and TRBJ2-1; D possibly corresponds to TRBD1 (5 bases). Germline V CDR1 and CDR2: SGHRS, YFSETQ. This CDR3 spans 15 amino acids. Trimming pared 0 bases from V and 6 bases from J, leaving 13 bases between. CDR3 nucleotides: TGCGCCAGCAGCTTGGCTGACAGTTATGTCAATGAGCAGTTCTTC. Translation: CASSLADSYVNEQFF.